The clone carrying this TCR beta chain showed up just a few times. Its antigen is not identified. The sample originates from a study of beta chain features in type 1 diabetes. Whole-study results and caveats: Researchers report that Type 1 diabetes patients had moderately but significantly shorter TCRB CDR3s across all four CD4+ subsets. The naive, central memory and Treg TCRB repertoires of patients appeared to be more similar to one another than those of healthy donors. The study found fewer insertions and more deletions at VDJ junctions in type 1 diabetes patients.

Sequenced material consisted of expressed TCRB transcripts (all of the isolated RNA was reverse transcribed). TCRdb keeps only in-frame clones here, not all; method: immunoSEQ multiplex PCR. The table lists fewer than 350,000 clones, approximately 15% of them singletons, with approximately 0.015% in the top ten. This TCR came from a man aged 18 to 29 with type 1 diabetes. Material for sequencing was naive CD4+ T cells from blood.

In nucleotides, the CDR3 is TGCGCCAGCAGCCCGGACAGGGGGCGCGGAGATACGCAGTATTTT. This sequence encodes CASSPDRGRGDTQYF. This chain links TRBV4-3 with TRBJ2-3; 11 bases line up with TRBD1. In germline, CDR1 is LGHNA, CDR2 YSLEER. The CDR3 is 15 amino acids. J lost 5 bases, V lost 4 bases, and 5 bases had no gene match.